Listed here are 9 T cell receptor beta chains from one sample, sequenced in a study of cytomegalovirus exposure and HLA in healthy donors. 60 Vbeta and 13 Jbeta primers were used in PCR. Here immunoSEQ multiplex PCR was the method, and the copy in TCRdb shows in-frame clones only, minus some. The sample holds about 160,000 clones, over 65% seen once. The sample comprised PBMCs. The source of these receptors is a man in his forties or fifties in good health and CMV-seropositive.

This chain joins TRBV18 and TRBJ2-7; tentative D call: TRBD1 (5 bases). Germline CDR1 and CDR2: KGHSH and LQKENI. The CDR3 is 12 residues long. Trimming left V 2 bases short and J 9 bases short, with 11 bases between. The CDR3 spells CASSPGPQGQYF. CDR3 bases: TGTGCCAGCTCACCAGGGCCCCAGGGGCAGTACTTC.

The CDR3 DNA reads as TGTGCCAGCAGCTTAGGGCGGGTGAATCAGCCCCAGCATTTT. Amino acid sequence: CASSLGRVNQPQHF. The chain couples TRBV7-2 to TRBJ1-5; no clear D. Per the germline V gene, CDR1 is SGHTA and CDR2 is FQGNSA. Trimming removed 1 base at V and 4 bases at J, with 8 bases between. The CDR3 extends over 14 amino acids. Filled out from reference TRBV7-2 and TRBJ1-5, the complete variable domain reads GAGVSQSPSNKVTEKGKDVELRCDPISGHTALYWYRQSLGQGLEFLIYFQGNSAPDKSGLPSDRFSAERTGGSVSTLTIQRTQQEDSAVYLCASSLGRVNQPQHFGDGTRLSIL.

This clone has more than one count but fewer than ten. The chain uses TRBV7-9 and TRBJ2-1; possibly TRBD2 for D (7 bases). The ends were cut back, 0 bases at V and 7 bases at J, with 13 bases in the middle. The germline V gene encodes CDR1 SEHNR and CDR2 FQNEAQ (reference sequence). The CDR3 loop spans 15 amino acids. This CDR3 reads CASSLARGGGNEQFF. CDR3 coding DNA: TGTGCCAGCAGCTTAGCCAGGGGAGGGGGGAATGAGCAGTTCTTC.

V usage is TRBV7-2 and J usage is TRBJ2-7; D is unresolved. V was cut by 5 bases and J by 3 bases, with 17 bases left in between. Germline V CDR1 and CDR2: SGHTA, FQGNSA. This CDR3 comprises 15 residues. CDR3: CASSPNEVLGYEQYF. The CDR3 DNA follows: TGTGCCAGCAGCCCGAATGAGGTTTTAGGCTACGAGCAGTACTTC.

The gene calls are TRBV2 and TRBJ1-6; the match to TRBD1 covers 8 bases. CDR3 length: 14 amino acids. J was trimmed by 14 bases and V by 7 bases; bases with no gene match: 13. Germline values: CDR1 SNHLY, CDR2 FYNNEI. In DNA form, the CDR3 reads TGTGCCAGCACCCAGACAGGGGATTTGGGGGCCCTCCACTTT. It specifies CASTQTGDLGALHF. Full variable domain (remainder filled in from reference TRBV2 and TRBJ1-6): EPEVTQTPSHQVTQMGQEVILRCVPISNHLYFYWYRQILGQKVEFLVSFYNNEISEKSEIFDDQFSVERPDGSNFTLKIRSTKLEDSAMYFCASTQTGDLGALHFGNGTRLTVT.

The chain uses TRBV5-1 and TRBJ1-1; TRBD1 matches at 8 bases. The CDR3 consists of 15 residues. V was clipped by 4 bases and J by 1 base; unmatched bases: 6. Looked up from germline, CDR1 is SGHRS and CDR2 is YFSETQ. The CDR3 protein is CASSVLQGGNTEAFF. DNA of the CDR3: TGCGCCAGCAGCGTCCTACAGGGGGGGAACACTGAAGCTTTCTTT.

Worth noting for this clone: One junction end disagrees with the germline gene, perhaps due to a read error. The chain carries TRBV7-9 and TRBJ2-3; D is unclear. Germline CDR1 reads SEHNR; CDR2 reads FQNEAQ (reference sequence). The CDR3 length is 12 residues. In DNA, the CDR3 is TGTTCCAGCAGCCTTCTCGCAGATACGCAGTATTTT. This encodes CSSSLLADTQYF.

The chain couples TRBV5-1 to TRBJ1-2, with TRBD1 identical over 7 bases. The V and J ends lost 2 bases and 3 bases, in that order; junction bases with no gene match: 7. This CDR3 is built from 15 residues. The germline gives CDR1 SGHRS, CDR2 YFSETQ. The CDR3 is CASSFLSGGDYGYTF. CDR3 nucleotide sequence: TGCGCCAGCAGCTTTCTGTCAGGGGGAGACTATGGCTACACCTTC.

CDR3 sequence reads: CASSLSSTALSNQPQHF. DNA of the CDR3: TGTGCCAGCAGTTTATCGAGTACAGCCCTTAGCAATCAGCCCCAGCATTTT. The V gene is TRBV27, the J gene TRBJ1-5; D gene ambiguous. The CDR3 extends over 17 amino acids. The germline CDR1 and CDR2 sequences are MNHEY and SMNVEV (reference sequence). Trimming left V 0 bases short and J 0 bases short, with 12 bases between.